This is a list of T cell receptor beta chains from one sample in a study of T cell changes during pregnancy in multiple sclerosis. The data were produced by immunoSEQ multiplex PCR, yet TCRdb's version contains in-frame clones alone and is incomplete. The sample holds approximately 50,000 clones, more than 75% seen once. The sequences come from peripheral blood, collected in the second trimester of pregnancy. These receptors were collected from a female donor with multiple sclerosis, enrolled in a pregnancy study. Each CDR3 is given with its conserved first and last residue. D genes are given only for firm matches. Only part of the rows carry a size: once, few, many, or a class if the clone is expanded.

d_gene: TRBD1
abundance: -
v_gene: TRBV4-2
j_gene: TRBJ2-5
CDR3aa: CASSHIQGGRGETQYF
CDR3nt: TGTGCCAGCAGCCATATTCAAGGGGGCAGAGGCGAGACCCAGTACTTC

d_gene: -
abundance: -
v_gene: TRBV19
j_gene: TRBJ1-1
CDR3aa: CASTPEGTEAFF
CDR3nt: TGTGCCAGTACGCCGGAGGGCACTGAAGCTTTCTTT

d_gene: TRBD1
abundance: -
v_gene: TRBV5-1
j_gene: TRBJ1-1
CDR3aa: CASRTGGDTEAFF
CDR3nt: TGCGCCAGCAGAACAGGGGGGGACACTGAAGCTTTCTTT

d_gene: -
abundance: -
v_gene: TRBV28
j_gene: TRBJ1-1
CDR3aa: CASSIYVDTEAFF
CDR3nt: TGTGCCAGCAGCATCTATGTGGACACTGAAGCTTTCTTT

d_gene: TRBD1
abundance: -
v_gene: TRBV19
j_gene: TRBJ1-2
CDR3aa: CASSNTGTGKGYTF
CDR3nt: TGTGCCAGTAGTAACACGGGGACAGGAAAGGGCTACACCTTC

d_gene: -
abundance: -
v_gene: TRBV9
j_gene: TRBJ1-3
CDR3aa: CASSHSRSGNTIYF
CDR3nt: TGTGCCAGCAGCCATAGTCGCTCTGGAAACACCATATATTTT

d_gene: -
abundance: -
v_gene: TRBV10-3
j_gene: TRBJ1-3
CDR3aa: CAISRAPGQENTIYF
CDR3nt: TGTGCCATCAGTAGAGCCCCGGGACAAGAAAACACCATATATTTT

d_gene: -
abundance: -
v_gene: TRBV5-6
j_gene: TRBJ1-3
CDR3aa: CASGRENTIYF
CDR3nt: TGTGCCAGCGGCCGGGAAAACACCATATATTTT

d_gene: -
abundance: -
v_gene: TRBV5-5
j_gene: TRBJ1-1
CDR3aa: CASSLEVRGTEAFF
CDR3nt: TGTGCCAGCAGCTTGGAGGTCAGGGGCACTGAAGCTTTCTTT

d_gene: TRBD1
abundance: -
v_gene: TRBV5-1
j_gene: TRBJ1-2
CDR3aa: CASSLGRGRFGYTF
CDR3nt: TGCGCCAGCAGCTTGGGCAGGGGGCGGTTTGGCTACACCTTC

d_gene: TRBD2
abundance: -
v_gene: TRBV28
j_gene: TRBJ2-5
CDR3aa: CASRRGLETQYF
CDR3nt: TGTGCCAGCAGGCGGGGGTTGGAGACCCAGTACTTC

d_gene: -
abundance: -
v_gene: TRBV5-1
j_gene: TRBJ2-2
CDR3aa: CASSLATRGFGTGELFF
CDR3nt: TGCGCCAGCAGCTTGGCCACTCGGGGATTCGGGACCGGGGAGCTGTTTTTT

d_gene: -
abundance: -
v_gene: TRBV5-1
j_gene: TRBJ1-2
CDR3aa: CASSPTGTPGTNYGYTF
CDR3nt: TGCGCCAGCAGCCCGACCGGGACACCGGGAACTAACTATGGCTACACCTTC

d_gene: TRBD2
abundance: -
v_gene: TRBV4-1
j_gene: TRBJ2-7
CDR3aa: CASSLTISGGSSYEQYF
CDR3nt: TGCGCCAGCAGCCTTACAATAAGCGGGGGGAGCTCCTACGAGCAGTACTTC

d_gene: -
abundance: -
v_gene: TRBV10-3
j_gene: TRBJ1-4
CDR3aa: CAISGRVNEKLFF
CDR3nt: TGTGCCATCAGTGGGAGGGTTAATGAAAAACTGTTTTTT

d_gene: -
abundance: -
v_gene: TRBV7-9
j_gene: TRBJ2-5
CDR3aa: CASSSLGETQYF
CDR3nt: TGTGCCAGCAGCTCCCTCGGGGAGACCCAGTACTTC

d_gene: -
abundance: -
v_gene: TRBV7-3
j_gene: TRBJ2-3
CDR3aa: CASSSPGYFTDTQYF
CDR3nt: TGTGCCAGCAGCTCGCCCGGGTACTTCACAGATACGCAGTATTTT

d_gene: TRBD1
abundance: -
v_gene: TRBV30
j_gene: TRBJ1-4
CDR3aa: CAWSPGGAGKLFF
CDR3nt: TGTGCCTGGAGTCCAGGGGGCGCGGGGAAACTGTTTTTT

d_gene: -
abundance: -
v_gene: TRBV19
j_gene: TRBJ1-5
CDR3aa: CASTSYLHQPQHF
CDR3nt: TGTGCCAGTACTAGTTATCTTCATCAGCCCCAGCATTTT

d_gene: TRBD2
abundance: -
v_gene: TRBV7-9
j_gene: TRBJ2-5
CDR3aa: CASSGRGLGETQYF
CDR3nt: TGTGCCAGCAGCGGGAGGGGTTTGGGAGAGACCCAGTACTTC

d_gene: TRBD2
abundance: -
v_gene: TRBV9
j_gene: TRBJ2-1
CDR3aa: CASSPGLAGEQFF
CDR3nt: TGTGCCAGCAGCCCCGGACTAGCCGGTGAGCAGTTCTTC

d_gene: -
abundance: once
v_gene: TRBV4-2
j_gene: TRBJ2-1
CDR3aa: CASSPSSYNEQFF
CDR3nt: TGTGCCAGCAGCCCGAGCTCCTACAATGAGCAGTTCTTC

d_gene: -
abundance: -
v_gene: TRBV2
j_gene: TRBJ1-2
CDR3aa: CASSATGNGYTF
CDR3nt: TGTGCCAGCAGTGCCACAGGGAATGGCTACACCTTC

d_gene: TRBD1
abundance: -
v_gene: TRBV7-2
j_gene: TRBJ1-1
CDR3aa: CASSRGGGYTEAFF
CDR3nt: TGTGCCAGCAGCCGAGGGGGCGGTTACACTGAAGCTTTCTTT

d_gene: -
abundance: -
v_gene: TRBV11-3
j_gene: TRBJ2-2
CDR3aa: CASSLRGPGELFF
CDR3nt: TGTGCCAGCAGCCTACGTGGGCCCGGGGAGCTGTTTTTT

d_gene: TRBD2
abundance: -
v_gene: TRBV5-1
j_gene: TRBJ2-5
CDR3aa: CASSPGLAKETQYF
CDR3nt: TGCGCCAGCAGCCCAGGACTAGCGAAAGAGACCCAGTACTTC

d_gene: -
abundance: -
v_gene: TRBV19
j_gene: TRBJ2-2
CDR3aa: CASSIQINTGELFF
CDR3nt: TGTGCCAGTAGTATACAGATAAACACCGGGGAGCTGTTTTTT

d_gene: -
abundance: few
v_gene: TRBV19
j_gene: TRBJ1-5
CDR3aa: CASSIDTYNQPQHF
CDR3nt: TGTGCCAGTAGTATCGACACCTACAATCAGCCCCAGCATTTT

d_gene: -
abundance: -
v_gene: TRBV7-2
j_gene: TRBJ2-1
CDR3aa: CASSLGSAISYNEQFF
CDR3nt: TGTGCCAGCAGCTTAGGGAGCGCGATCTCCTACAATGAGCAGTTCTTC

d_gene: -
abundance: -
v_gene: TRBV5-6
j_gene: TRBJ2-5
CDR3aa: CASSLGPQRGETQYF
CDR3nt: TGTGCCAGCAGCTTGGGGCCCCAGCGAGGGGAGACCCAGTACTTC

d_gene: TRBD2
abundance: -
v_gene: TRBV14
j_gene: TRBJ2-1
CDR3aa: CASSQGYKRGNNEQFF
CDR3nt: TGTGCCAGCAGCCAAGGGTACAAGCGGGGGAACAATGAGCAGTTCTTC

d_gene: TRBD1
abundance: -
v_gene: TRBV5-6
j_gene: TRBJ1-6
CDR3aa: CASSFGTGSSPLHF
CDR3nt: TGTGCCAGCAGCTTCGGGACAGGGTCTTCACCCCTCCACTTT

d_gene: TRBD1
abundance: -
v_gene: TRBV11-3
j_gene: TRBJ1-1
CDR3aa: CASSKPGTGFMNTEAFF
CDR3nt: TGTGCCAGCAGCAAGCCCGGGACAGGGTTTATGAACACTGAAGCTTTCTTT

d_gene: TRBD2
abundance: -
v_gene: TRBV9
j_gene: TRBJ2-2
CDR3aa: CASSGLRASGIGELFF
CDR3nt: TGTGCCAGCAGCGGCCTTAGGGCTAGCGGAATCGGGGAGCTGTTTTTT

d_gene: -
abundance: -
v_gene: TRBV18
j_gene: TRBJ1-6
CDR3aa: CASSPGGVDSPLHF
CDR3nt: TGTGCCAGCTCACCAGGGGGGGTTGATTCACCCCTCCACTTT

d_gene: -
abundance: -
v_gene: TRBV7-9
j_gene: TRBJ2-7
CDR3aa: CASSFGPSGGALSYEQYF
CDR3nt: TGTGCCAGCAGCTTTGGGCCCTCGGGCGGGGCCCTCTCCTACGAGCAGTACTTC

d_gene: TRBD1
abundance: -
v_gene: TRBV5-1
j_gene: TRBJ2-5
CDR3aa: CASRLQGAQETQYF
CDR3nt: TGCGCCAGCCGCCTACAGGGGGCCCAAGAGACCCAGTACTTC

d_gene: TRBD2
abundance: -
v_gene: TRBV6-4
j_gene: TRBJ2-2
CDR3aa: CASSDSAGGRYTGELFF
CDR3nt: TGTGCCAGCAGTGACTCGGCGGGGGGACGGTACACCGGGGAGCTGTTTTTT

d_gene: -
abundance: -
v_gene: TRBV5-1
j_gene: TRBJ2-6
CDR3aa: CASSLDPDFYSGANVLTF
CDR3nt: TGCGCCAGCAGCTTGGATCCCGACTTCTACTCTGGGGCCAACGTCCTGACTTTC

d_gene: TRBD1
abundance: -
v_gene: TRBV5-4
j_gene: TRBJ1-2
CDR3aa: CASSPGTALYGYTF
CDR3nt: TGTGCCAGCAGCCCAGGGACAGCGTTATATGGCTACACCTTC

d_gene: TRBD2
abundance: -
v_gene: TRBV18
j_gene: TRBJ2-2
CDR3aa: CASSAPGGENTGELFF
CDR3nt: TGTGCCAGCTCAGCTCCCGGGGGGGAGAACACCGGGGAGCTGTTTTTT

d_gene: TRBD1
abundance: -
v_gene: TRBV28
j_gene: TRBJ1-2
CDR3aa: CASNPTGGDGYTF
CDR3nt: TGTGCCAGCAATCCGACAGGGGGCGATGGCTACACCTTC

d_gene: -
abundance: -
v_gene: TRBV25-1
j_gene: TRBJ2-7
CDR3aa: CASSIYSYEQYF
CDR3nt: TGTGCCAGCAGTATTTACTCCTACGAGCAGTACTTC

d_gene: -
abundance: -
v_gene: TRBV19
j_gene: TRBJ1-4
CDR3aa: CASSLDPEEKLFF
CDR3nt: TGTGCCAGTAGTCTAGACCCGGAGGAAAAACTGTTTTTT

d_gene: -
abundance: -
v_gene: TRBV12-5
j_gene: TRBJ1-5
CDR3aa: CASGFYRVNSNQPQHF
CDR3nt: TGTGCTAGTGGCTTCTACAGGGTCAATAGCAATCAGCCCCAGCATTTT

d_gene: TRBD1
abundance: -
v_gene: TRBV28
j_gene: TRBJ1-1
CDR3aa: CASRPGQGTEAFF
CDR3nt: TGTGCCAGCAGGCCTGGACAGGGCACTGAAGCTTTCTTT

d_gene: -
abundance: -
v_gene: TRBV11-2
j_gene: TRBJ1-1
CDR3aa: CASSFGQRNTEAFF
CDR3nt: TGTGCCAGCAGCTTTGGACAGAGGAACACTGAAGCTTTCTTT

d_gene: TRBD2
abundance: -
v_gene: TRBV11-2
j_gene: TRBJ2-1
CDR3aa: CASSSGLAGVDEQFF
CDR3nt: TGTGCCAGCAGCTCGGGACTAGCGGGGGTTGATGAGCAGTTCTTC

d_gene: -
abundance: -
v_gene: TRBV6-5
j_gene: TRBJ2-5
CDR3aa: CASSYDYGRTQYF
CDR3nt: TGTGCCAGCAGTTACGACTACGGAAGAACCCAGTACTTC

d_gene: -
abundance: -
v_gene: TRBV28
j_gene: TRBJ2-7
CDR3aa: CASRLTGTYYEQYF
CDR3nt: TGTGCCAGCAGGCTGACAGGAACCTACTACGAGCAGTACTTC

d_gene: -
abundance: -
v_gene: TRBV30
j_gene: TRBJ2-6
CDR3aa: CAWSVVGWGGGANVLTF
CDR3nt: TGTGCCTGGAGTGTAGTGGGATGGGGCGGTGGGGCCAACGTCCTGACTTTC

d_gene: TRBD1
abundance: -
v_gene: TRBV5-1
j_gene: TRBJ2-7
CDR3aa: CASSLLTGVDYEQYF
CDR3nt: TGCGCCAGCAGCTTGTTAACAGGGGTGGACTACGAGCAGTACTTC

d_gene: TRBD1
abundance: -
v_gene: TRBV4-3
j_gene: TRBJ1-1
CDR3aa: CASSQEGRGSQMNTEAFF
CDR3nt: TGCGCCAGCAGCCAAGAGGGCAGGGGGTCGCAAATGAACACTGAAGCTTTCTTT

d_gene: -
abundance: -
v_gene: TRBV2
j_gene: TRBJ1-5
CDR3aa: CASSGTGINQPQHF
CDR3nt: TGTGCCAGCAGTGGAACGGGAATCAATCAGCCCCAGCATTTT

d_gene: TRBD1
abundance: -
v_gene: TRBV28
j_gene: TRBJ1-1
CDR3aa: CASSLVLGQGISNTEAFF
CDR3nt: TGTGCCAGCAGTTTAGTTTTGGGACAGGGGATTTCGAACACTGAAGCTTTCTTT